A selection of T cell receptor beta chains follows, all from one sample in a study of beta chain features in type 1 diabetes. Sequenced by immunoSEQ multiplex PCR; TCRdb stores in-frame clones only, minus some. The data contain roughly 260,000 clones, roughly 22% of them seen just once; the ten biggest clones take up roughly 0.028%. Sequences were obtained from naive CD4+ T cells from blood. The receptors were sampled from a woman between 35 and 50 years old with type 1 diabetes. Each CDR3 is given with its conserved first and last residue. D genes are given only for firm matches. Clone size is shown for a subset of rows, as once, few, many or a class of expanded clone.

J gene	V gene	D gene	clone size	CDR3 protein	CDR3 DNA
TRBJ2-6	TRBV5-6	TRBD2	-	CASSLLLAGGPTGANVLTF	TGTGCCAGCAGCTTACTACTAGCGGGAGGGCCTACTGGGGCCAACGTCCTGACTTTC
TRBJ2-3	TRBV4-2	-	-	CASSQAGSRGADTQYF	TGTGCCAGCAGCCAAGCCGGTTCGAGAGGCGCAGATACGCAGTATTTT
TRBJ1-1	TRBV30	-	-	CAWSPYQGGAEAFF	TGTGCCTGGAGCCCATACCAGGGTGGCGCTGAAGCTTTCTTT
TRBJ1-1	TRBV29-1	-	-	CSVGREDTEAFF	TGCAGCGTGGGCAGGGAGGACACTGAAGCTTTCTTT
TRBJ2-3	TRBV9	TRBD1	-	CASSPRDRPGSADTQYF	TGTGCCAGCAGCCCAAGGGACAGGCCGGGGAGCGCAGATACGCAGTATTTT
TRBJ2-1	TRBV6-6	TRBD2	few	CASSFLAGGNEQFF	TGTGCCAGCAGTTTCCTAGCGGGAGGAAATGAGCAGTTCTTC
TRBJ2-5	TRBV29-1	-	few	CSVEDRETQYF	TGCAGCGTTGAAGACCGAGAGACCCAGTACTTC
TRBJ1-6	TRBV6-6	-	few	CASRPVLQLNSPLHF	TGTGCCAGCAGACCGGTGTTACAGCTTAATTCACCCCTCCACTTT
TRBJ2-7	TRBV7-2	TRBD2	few	CASSFPYTSGAYEQYF	TGTGCCAGCAGCTTCCCTTACACTAGCGGGGCTTACGAGCAGTACTTC
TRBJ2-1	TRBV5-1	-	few	CASSLPRSYNEQFF	TGCGCCAGCAGCTTGCCCCGCTCCTACAATGAGCAGTTCTTC
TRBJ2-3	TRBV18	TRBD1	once	CASSPPGQSFTDTQYF	TGTGCCAGCTCACCGCCGGGACAGAGCTTCACAGATACGCAGTATTTT
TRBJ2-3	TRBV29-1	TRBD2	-	CSVGGTSASTDTQYF	TGCAGCGTGGGAGGGACTAGCGCTAGCACAGATACGCAGTATTTT
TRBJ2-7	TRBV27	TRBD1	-	CASQRQGAYEQYF	TGTGCCAGTCAAAGACAGGGGGCCTACGAGCAGTACTTC
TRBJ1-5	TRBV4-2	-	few	CASSQDLVLAGGDEHF	TGTGCCAGCAGCCAAGATTTGGTACTCGCGGGCGGTGATGAGCATTTT
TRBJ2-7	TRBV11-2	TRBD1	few	CASSFFGTGGEQYF	TGTGCCAGCAGCTTTTTCGGGACAGGGGGCGAGCAGTACTTC
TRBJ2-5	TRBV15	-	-	CAIERSPRETQYF	TGTGCCATAGAGCGCTCCCCACGGGAGACCCAGTACTTC
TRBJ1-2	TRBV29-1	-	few	CSVVGSPGETYGYTF	TGCAGCGTTGTTGGCAGTCCGGGAGAGACCTATGGCTACACCTTC
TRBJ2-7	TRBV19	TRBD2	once	CASSIPGAGSKYEQYF	TGTGCCAGTAGTATACCCGGAGCGGGATCTAAGTACGAGCAGTACTTC
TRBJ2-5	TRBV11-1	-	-	CASSLQGETQYF	TGTGCCAGCAGCTTACAGGGGGAGACCCAGTACTTC
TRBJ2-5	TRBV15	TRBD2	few	CATSRVRTSVETQYF	TGTGCCACCAGCAGAGTACGGACTAGCGTTGAGACCCAGTACTTC
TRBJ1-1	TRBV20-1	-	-	CSAARGTEAFF	TGCAGTGCTGCCCGGGGAACTGAAGCTTTCTTT
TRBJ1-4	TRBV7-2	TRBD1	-	CASTKGQGALNEKLFF	TGTGCCAGCACCAAGGGACAGGGGGCTTTAAATGAAAAACTGTTTTTT
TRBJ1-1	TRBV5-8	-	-	CASSVQGRDTEAFF	TGTGCCAGCAGTGTACAGGGTAGGGACACTGAAGCTTTCTTT
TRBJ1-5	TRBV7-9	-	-	CASSVAGHPYQPQHF	TGTGCCAGCAGCGTAGCGGGCCATCCTTATCAGCCCCAGCATTTT
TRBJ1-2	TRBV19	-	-	CASSKAGGVLNYGYTF	TGTGCCAGTAGTAAGGCTGGAGGAGTCCTCAACTATGGCTACACCTTC
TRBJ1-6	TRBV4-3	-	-	CASSQETGISPLHF	TGCGCCAGCAGCCAAGAAACAGGGATATCACCCCTCCACTTT
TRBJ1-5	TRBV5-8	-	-	CASSLDTGYLGNQPQHF	TGTGCCAGCAGCTTGGATACAGGGTACCTTGGCAATCAGCCCCAGCATTTT
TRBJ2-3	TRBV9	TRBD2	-	CASSVGASGSTDTQYF	TGTGCCAGCAGCGTAGGGGCTAGCGGTAGCACAGATACGCAGTATTTT
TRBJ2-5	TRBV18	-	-	CASSPPHGQETQYF	TGTGCCAGCTCACCACCGCACGGGCAAGAGACCCAGTACTTC
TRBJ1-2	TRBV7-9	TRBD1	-	CASRLKQGAGGYTF	TGTGCCAGCAGATTGAAACAGGGGGCAGGTGGCTACACCTTC
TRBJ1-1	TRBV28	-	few	CASPSPTGPNTEAFF	TGTGCCAGCCCGAGCCCTACAGGGCCGAACACTGAAGCTTTCTTT
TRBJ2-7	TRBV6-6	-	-	CASSIIQGHEQYF	TGTGCCAGCAGCATAATACAGGGCCACGAGCAGTACTTC
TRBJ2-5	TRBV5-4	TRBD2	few	CASSSGLAGGQETQYF	TGTGCCAGCAGCTCGGGTTTAGCGGGAGGACAAGAGACCCAGTACTTC
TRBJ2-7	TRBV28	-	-	CASMNRDTYEQYF	TGTGCCAGCATGAACAGGGACACCTACGAGCAGTACTTC
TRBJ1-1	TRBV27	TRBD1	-	CASSNLGQGTEAFF	TGTGCCAGCAGTAACCTCGGACAGGGCACTGAAGCTTTCTTT
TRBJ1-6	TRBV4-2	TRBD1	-	CASSPIQGESPLHF	TGTGCCAGCAGCCCGATACAGGGGGAATCACCCCTCCACTTT
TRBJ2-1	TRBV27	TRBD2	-	CASSLSGTSGVNEQFF	TGTGCCAGCAGTTTATCGGGGACTAGCGGGGTCAATGAGCAGTTCTTC
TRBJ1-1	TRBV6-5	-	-	CASSRGEGLNTEAFF	TGTGCCAGCTCTCGGGGGGAGGGGTTGAACACTGAAGCTTTCTTT
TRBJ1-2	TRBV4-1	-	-	CASSQDGNYGYTF	TGCGCCAGCAGCCAAGATGGCAACTATGGCTACACCTTC